The 21 T cell receptor beta chains in this list originate from one sample, sequenced in a study of blood T cell repertoires in COVID-19. Profiling relied on immunoSEQ multiplex PCR, and the TCRdb table lists in-frame clones only, not all of them. The sample consists of 70,000 or so clones, approximately 84% of them appearing once. Sequenced sample: peripheral blood. The source of these receptors is a man aged 50 to 60 with COVID-19, enrolled during active disease.

The J gene is TRBJ2-7, the V gene TRBV5-4; possible D gene TRBD1, 6 bases. CDR1 and CDR2 (germline): SGHNT, YYREEE (reference sequence). This CDR3 contains 13 residues. V was pared by 4 bases and J by 7 bases, with 15 bases between. The CDR3: CASSGTPLGEQYF. In DNA form, the CDR3 reads TGTGCCAGCAGCGGGACACCTTTGGGTGAGCAGTACTTC.

This clone appeared once. This chain links TRBV29-1 with TRBJ2-1, with TRBD2 identical over 11 bases. The junction had 9 bases not matched to a gene; V was cut back by 7 bases and J by 7 bases. The CDR3 totals 14 residues. Germline V lookup: CDR1 SQVTM, CDR2 ANQGSEA. The CDR3 coding sequence is TGCAGCGCCGGATGGGCTAGCGGGAGGAATGAGCAGTTCTTC. Its translation: CSAGWASGRNEQFF.

The chain combines TRBV4-1 with TRBJ2-1, with 10 nucleotides matching TRBD2. The CDR3 consists of 17 residues. V dropped 0 bases and J dropped 4; count of bases not matched to a gene: 6. The V gene's germline CDR1 is MGHRA and CDR2 YSYEKL. CDR3 sequence reads: CASSQESQAGGYNEQFF. The CDR3 nucleotides are TGCGCCAGCAGCCAAGAGTCCCAAGCGGGAGGGTACAATGAGCAGTTCTTC.

This clone counts as large (0.1 to 1%). CDR3: CASRFCYYEQYF. In nucleotides, the CDR3 is TGTGCAAGTCGCTTTTGTTACTACGAGCAGTACTTC. This chain uses TRBV12-2 with TRBJ2-7; TRBD2 is the table's D call, not checked against the DNA. TRBV12-2 is an annotated pseudogene. The CDR3 consists of 12 residues.

This clone was counted a few times. The chain uses TRBV27 and TRBJ1-2, with D possibly TRBD1 on 6 matching bases. Germline lookup yields CDR1 MNHEY and CDR2 SMNVEV (reference sequence). The germline V and J ends were trimmed by 0 bases and 8 bases, with 25 bases remaining between them. The CDR3 spans 18 residues. The CDR3 loop is CASSLSGVGQGPLRGYTF. CDR3 in DNA: TGTGCCAGCAGTTTATCTGGGGTGGGGCAGGGGCCCCTCCGAGGCTACACCTTC.

V usage is TRBV6-6 and J usage is TRBJ1-1; D is uncertain. CDR3 length: 13 amino acids. The germline V gene has CDR1 MNHNY and CDR2 SVGAGI (reference sequence). Trimming removed 4 bases from V and 11 bases from J, with 17 bases in between. The CDR3 DNA reads as TGTGCCAGCAGTTTACGGTCCCCCCTCAGGGCTTTCTTT. The encoded protein is CASSLRSPLRAFF.

The chain links TRBV29-1 to TRBJ1-1, with a tentative D call TRBD1 (5 bases). Germline CDR1 and CDR2: SQVTM and ANQGSEA. CDR3 size: 13 residues. The V and J ends lost 3 bases and 1 base respectively, with 9 bases between them. CDR3 in DNA: TGCAGCGTTGATCAGGGTACGAACACTGAAGCTTTCTTT. Translating gives CSVDQGTNTEAFF.

This chain links TRBV3-1 (or the pseudogene TRBV3-2) with TRBJ2-5; TRBD2 aligns across 10 bases. The V and J ends lost 0 bases and 1 base, in that order; junction bases with no gene match: 5. The CDR3 sequence is 17 residues long. Germline V gives CDR1 LGHDT, CDR2 YNNKEL (reference sequence). DNA of the CDR3: TGTGCCAGCAGCCAAGATCGTCTAGCGGGAGTCCAAGAGACCCAGTACTTC. This gives the protein CASSQDRLAGVQETQYF.

V and J are TRBV6-5 and TRBJ1-2; possible D gene TRBD1, 5 bases. Between the trimmed V and J ends, which lost 0 bases and 1 base, there was a span of 12 bases. There are 16 residues in the CDR3. Germline CDR1 is MNHEY and CDR2 is SVGAGI. DNA for the CDR3: TGTGCCAGCAGTTACTCTGGGGGGAACCTTAACTATGGCTACACCTTC. Its protein product is CASSYSGGNLNYGYTF.

This chain links TRBV27 with TRBJ1-1; TRBD1 is a possible D gene (5 bases). Germline V gene sequence: CDR1 MNHEY, CDR2 SMNVEV (reference sequence). Trimming took off 2 bases at V and 3 bases at J, with 13 bases between the two ends. The CDR3 is made up of 15 amino acids. The CDR3 nucleotides read TGTGCCAGCAGTTTAGGGGGGGGAGGGTACACTGAAGCTTTCTTT. This gives the protein CASSLGGGGYTEAFF.

The chain couples TRBV20-1 to TRBJ2-5; TRBD2 aligns across 12 bases. The V gene's germline CDR1 is DFQATT and CDR2 SNEGSKA (reference sequence). The CDR3 is 15 amino acids. Trimming took 3 bases from V and 5 from J; bases not matched to a gene: 7. The CDR3 DNA is TGCAGTGCTAGTTCTAGCGGGAGGGCCTGGGAGACCCAGTACTTC. Translating it yields CSASSSGRAWETQYF.

J is TRBJ2-5 and V is TRBV7-8; TRBD2 aligns across 14 bases. CDR1 SGHVS and CDR2 FQNEAQ come from the germline V gene. This CDR3 is built from 15 residues. Trimming removed 8 bases from V and 4 bases from J; junction bases left unmatched: 6. This CDR3 reads CASGTSGRGTETQYF. The CDR3 region has the DNA TGTGCCAGCGGGACTAGCGGGAGAGGTACAGAGACCCAGTACTTC.

V gene TRBV19 combines with J gene TRBJ2-7; 9 bases map to TRBD1. Germline CDR1 and CDR2: LNHDA and SQIVND (reference sequence). The CDR3 contains 14 residues. J gave up 6 bases and V 5 bases, and 8 bases lay outside the gene matches. In DNA, the CDR3 is TGTGCCAGTAGTCGTCCCGGGACAGGGATCGAGCAGTACTTC. It specifies CASSRPGTGIEQYF.

V is TRBV28 and J is TRBJ1-4, with D perhaps TRBD1 (6 bases). Trimming left V 5 bases short and J 7 bases short, with 14 bases between. Germline loops: CDR1 MDHEN, CDR2 SYDVKM. The length of the CDR3 is 14 residues. CDR3 DNA sequence: TGTGCCAGCAGTCGAGGGGGACCGTTTGAAAAACTGTTTTTT. This gives the protein CASSRGGPFEKLFF.

The chain combines TRBV29-1 with TRBJ2-7; D might be TRBD1 (6 bases). The CDR3 contains 15 residues. Germline lookup yields CDR1 SQVTM and CDR2 ANQGSEA. V was shortened by 7 bases and J by 5 bases, with 24 bases between the two germline ends. The CDR3 reads CSAAPRDTHTDEQYF. The CDR3 DNA sequence: TGCAGCGCGGCGCCCCGGGACACCCATACCGACGAGCAGTACTTC.

CDR3 DNA: TGTGCCAGCAGCCAAGGAGTAGGGGACAGGGGTAGCTACACCTTC. Its translation is CASSQGVGDRGSYTF. The V and J genes are TRBV3-1 (or the pseudogene TRBV3-2) and TRBJ1-2; 10 nucleotides line up with TRBD1. With 1 base clipped from V and 9 bases from J, the junction kept 8 bases outside the gene matches. This CDR3 spans 15 amino acids. Germline assignment: CDR1 LGHDT and CDR2 YNNKEL (reference sequence).

The J gene is TRBJ2-1, the V gene TRBV6-4; D possibly corresponds to TRBD1 (5 bases). The CDR3 loop spans 11 amino acids. V was trimmed by 10 bases and J by 9 bases, leaving 13 bases between them. From germline, CDR1 is MRHNA and CDR2 SNTAGT. The CDR3: CATKWGFEQFF. The DNA of the CDR3 is TGTGCCACCAAGTGGGGCTTTGAGCAGTTCTTC.

The chain joins TRBV29-1 to TRBJ2-4; 8 nucleotides line up with TRBD1. Unmatched junction bases numbered 10, after V lost 6 bases and J lost 6 bases. The length of the CDR3 is 14 residues. Germline lookup yields CDR1 SQVTM and CDR2 ANQGSEA. CDR3 sequence: CSVKTGDHRNIQYF. CDR3 bases: TGCAGCGTGAAGACAGGGGACCATAGAAACATTCAGTACTTC.

As concerns this clone: One junction end disagrees with the germline gene, perhaps due to a read error. The chain links TRBV29-1 to TRBJ2-6; tentative D call: TRBD1 (5 bases). The CDR3 runs to 16 residues. Germline CDR1 SQVTM, CDR2 ANQGSEA. The CDR3 sequence is CSVESGPPSGANVLAF. The CDR3 nucleotides read TGCAGCGTTGAGTCCGGGCCCCCCTCTGGGGCCAACGTCCTGGCTTTC.

This clone was observed many times. This chain connects TRBV21-1 to TRBJ1-2; the table's TRBD1 call for D was not verified on the DNA. TRBV21-1 is a pseudogene segment. The CDR3 is made up of 14 amino acids. CDR3 loop: CASSKETGKDGYTF. CDR3 DNA sequence: TGTGCCAGCAGCAAAGAGACAGGGAAGGATGGCTACACCTTC.

The rearrangement uses TRBV21-1 and TRBJ2-1; the tabulated D call, TRBD2, remains unverified against the DNA. TRBV21-1 is listed as a pseudogene. The CDR3 is made up of 13 amino acids. DNA for the CDR3: TGTGCCCGCGACGGGGGGGACTACAATGAGCAGTTCTTC. The encoded protein is CARDGGDYNEQFF.